Presented here are 2 T cell receptor beta chains from one specimen sequenced in a study of shared clonotypes between healthy human individuals. Sequencing was performed with immunoSEQ multiplex PCR; in TCRdb, only in-frame clones are kept and a portion is missing. The data contain some 380,000 clones, approximately 97% of them singletons. Sequenced: memory CD8+ T cells sorted from blood. Subset reported: CD45RO+ cells pooled with CCR7-negative TemRA cells. Source of these receptors: a man aged 25-40 years in good health.

The rearrangement uses TRBV9 and TRBJ2-1, with 8 bases lining up with TRBD2. Germline CDR1 is SGDLS and CDR2 is YYNGEE. This CDR3 contains 16 residues. V shed 4 bases, J shed 4 bases, and the junction held 10 bases outside the gene matches. CDR3 sequence: CASSSSFSGVYNEQFF. For the CDR3, the DNA is TGTGCCAGCAGCTCCTCGTTTAGCGGGGTATACAATGAGCAGTTCTTC.

This sequence joins TRBV29-1 and TRBJ2-7; D gene ambiguous. In germline, CDR1 is SQVTM, CDR2 ANQGSEA. V was cut by 5 bases and J by 4 bases, with 15 bases left in between. CDR3 size: 13 residues. The DNA of the CDR3 is TGCAGCGTTCTCCTGCCTCCTGGGTACGAGCAGTACTTC. Protein product: CSVLLPPGYEQYF.